This record covers a single T cell receptor beta chain. The antigen is not known. At one end the junction does not follow the germline gene, possibly because of a read error. Next came a second PCR, run for about 7 to 12 cycles, which used a sample-barcoded 5' primer along with a J-beta primer mix. Every sample gave at least 3 million paired-end reads containing CDR3. MiXCR, run by TCRdb on the 5' RACE reads, gives a single entry per CDR3 protein. The repertoire has some 1.4 million distinct CDR3 sequences, approximately 42% of them found once; the top ten carry 7.9%. Staff drew about 10 milliliters of peripheral blood from each donor. This entry comes from a study of blood T cells in healthy people across ages. Study observations and caveats: The recorded TCR beta diversity per million T cells decreased in a roughly linear manner with age. Estimates of diversity drawn from one million T cells were considered underestimates.

Germline V lookup: CDR1 SEHNR, CDR2 FQNEAQ (reference sequence). The CDR3 has 17 amino acids. Sequencing was done on a sample of blood. The TCR was taken from a woman between 18 and 29 years old in good health. The chain employs TRBV7-9 and TRBJ2-1, with TRBD2 as a possible D gene (6 bases). The CDR3 nucleotides read TGTGCCAACAGCTTGAGCGGGTTGTGGGACCCAAACAATGAGCAGTTCTTC. It encodes CANSLSGLWDPNNEQFF.